This T cell receptor (beta chain) appears in the sequencing data of a study of spatial heterogeneity in lung cancer. The time point here: sample taken at primary tumor resection. From tumor, nontumor lung or frozen PBMC, whole RNA was taken unsorted for sequencing. TCRdb re-called the 5' RACE reads through MiXCR, storing one row per CDR3 protein. The sample gives tens of thousands of distinct CDR3 sequences, approximately 12% of which show up once; approximately 7% is in the top ten. This CDR3 has 17 amino acids. The V gene's germline CDR1 is KGHSH and CDR2 LQKENI. Trimming took 2 bases from V and 0 from J, leaving 16 bases between them.

This clonotype was obtained from a male donor with early-stage non-small cell lung cancer. Source: PBMCs, taken at surgery. The V and J genes are TRBV18 and TRBJ1-1, with D unclear. The CDR3 protein is CASSPYGEAGMNTEAFF. In DNA, the CDR3 is TGTGCCAGCTCACCATATGGGGAGGCAGGCATGAACACTGAAGCTTTCTTT.